The rows below give T cell receptor beta chains drawn from one sample of a study of brain T cells in children with intractable seizures. Profiled with immunoSEQ multiplex PCR; TCRdb holds only in-frame clones, not every one. The data contain tens of thousands of clones, approximately 94% of them singletons. The sequences come from peripheral blood, collected at surgery. The receptor source for this set is a boy between 5 and 17 years old with focal cortical dysplasia and intractable seizures. The CDR3 runs from the conserved cysteine through the conserved F or W. Each record gives: V gene, clone size, J gene, D gene, CDR3 protein, CDR3 DNA. A D gene is named only where the DNA matches it firmly. Where a row states a size, it is once, few, many or the class of an expanded clone; other rows omit it.

>TRBV10-3|NA|TRBJ1-2|NA
CAISVDSNYGYTF
TGTGCCATCAGCGTTGACAGTAACTATGGCTACACCTTC
>TRBV3-1/TRBV3-2|NA|TRBJ2-1|TRBD2
CASSLSGGGRNEQFF
TGTGCCAGCAGCCTTTCGGGGGGGGGACGCAATGAGCAGTTCTTC
>TRBV10-2|NA|TRBJ2-2|NA
CASSVGQPANTGELFF
TGCGCCAGCAGTGTGGGCCAGCCGGCGAACACCGGGGAGCTGTTTTTT
>TRBV20-1|NA|TRBJ1-1|NA
CSAPGFTEAFF
TGCAGTGCTCCGGGGTTCACTGAAGCTTTCTTT
>TRBV11-2|NA|TRBJ2-7|TRBD2
CASSLVGGSGGPREQYF
TGTGCCAGCAGCTTAGTTGGAGGTAGCGGGGGCCCACGGGAGCAGTACTTC
>TRBV13|NA|TRBJ2-2|TRBD2
CASSLAGLAGLVTGELFF
TGTGCCAGCAGCTTAGCGGGACTAGCGGGACTTGTCACCGGGGAGCTGTTTTTT
>TRBV9|NA|TRBJ2-2|NA
CASSVRTGELFF
TGTGCCAGCAGCGTACGCACCGGGGAGCTGTTTTTT
>TRBV19|NA|TRBJ2-1|NA
CASISPRGGFDSYNEQFF
TGTGCCAGTATTTCTCCCCGAGGAGGCTTTGACTCCTACAATGAGCAGTTCTTC
>TRBV6-1|NA|TRBJ2-3|TRBD2
CASSEVSGGLDTQYF
TGTGCCAGCAGTGAAGTCTCGGGGGGGTTGGATACGCAGTATTTT
>TRBV14|NA|TRBJ1-4|NA
CASSQDAGLGEKLFF
TGTGCCAGCAGCCAAGATGCTGGGTTGGGCGAAAAACTGTTTTTT
>TRBV4-1|few|TRBJ2-7|NA
CASSQDLGTSYEQYF
TGCGCCAGCAGCCAAGATCTTGGCACGTCCTACGAGCAGTACTTC
>TRBV27|NA|TRBJ1-2|NA
CASSSPLRGIYGYTF
TGTGCCAGCAGTTCACCACTTCGGGGGATCTATGGCTACACCTTC
>TRBV27|NA|TRBJ1-2|TRBD1
CASSLLQGSNGYTF
TGTGCCAGCAGTTTGTTACAGGGGTCGAATGGCTACACCTTC
>TRBV3-1/TRBV3-2|NA|TRBJ1-1|NA
CASRPETTDNTEAFF
TGTGCCAGCCGGCCCGAAACTACAGATAACACTGAAGCTTTCTTT
>TRBV9|once|TRBJ2-2|NA
CASSETGLQTGELFF
TGTGCCAGCAGCGAGACGGGACTCCAAACCGGGGAGCTGTTTTTT
>TRBV18|once|TRBJ2-2|TRBD2
CASSPPGAGVGTGELFF
TGTGCCAGCTCACCTCCCGGAGCGGGAGTCGGAACCGGGGAGCTGTTTTTT
>TRBV5-1|NA|TRBJ1-1|TRBD1
CASSPTGETEAFF
TGCGCCAGCAGCCCGACAGGGGAAACTGAAGCTTTCTTT
>TRBV4-2|NA|TRBJ2-2|TRBD2
CASSQAYFGGSGGNTGELFF
TGTGCCAGCAGCCAGGCCTACTTCGGGGGATCGGGAGGCAACACCGGGGAGCTGTTTTTT
>TRBV4-1|NA|TRBJ2-5|TRBD2
CASSHRPSGRAGETQYF
TGCGCCAGCAGCCACCGGCCAAGCGGGAGGGCCGGTGAGACCCAGTACTTC
>TRBV6-1|NA|TRBJ1-2|NA
CASSEISVIRGSVDGYTF
TGTGCCAGCAGTGAAATTAGTGTTATAAGGGGAAGTGTGGATGGCTACACCTTC
>TRBV15|NA|TRBJ2-1|TRBD2
CATSREDSGGPDEQFF
TGTGCCACCAGCAGAGAGGATAGCGGGGGTCCCGATGAGCAGTTCTTC
>TRBV2|NA|TRBJ2-3|NA
CASSFPTGLGLDTQYF
TGTGCCAGCAGTTTTCCTACTGGCTTAGGGTTAGATACGCAGTATTTT
>TRBV29-1|NA|TRBJ1-2|NA
CSVASGRDYGYTF
TGCAGCGTTGCGTCGGGGAGAGACTATGGCTACACCTTC
>TRBV29-1|NA|TRBJ1-2|NA
CSVETDRNYGYTF
TGCAGCGTTGAGACGGACCGAAACTATGGCTACACCTTC
>TRBV5-5|NA|TRBJ1-2|NA
CASSLGGTALTNYGYTF
TGTGCCAGCAGCTTGGGAGGAACAGCCCTAACTAACTATGGCTACACCTTC
>TRBV12-3/TRBV12-4|once|TRBJ1-2|NA
CASSFPGYGYTF
TGTGCCAGCAGTTTTCCCGGCTATGGCTACACCTTC
>TRBV4-2|NA|TRBJ1-6|NA
CASSQVVGTYSSYNSPLHF
TGTGCCAGCAGCCAAGTAGTAGGAACCTATAGCTCCTATAATTCACCCCTCCACTTT
>TRBV10-2|NA|TRBJ1-6|NA
CASSESRHHGGSPLHF
TGCGCCAGCAGTGAGTCGAGACACCACGGTGGTTCACCCCTCCACTTT
>TRBV2|NA|TRBJ2-7|TRBD2
CASADREGYLPEQYF
TGTGCCAGCGCCGACCGGGAGGGTTATCTCCCCGAGCAGTACTTC
>TRBV5-4|NA|TRBJ2-5|NA
CASSGSRETQYF
TGTGCCAGCAGCGGGAGTCGGGAGACCCAGTACTTC
>TRBV6-5|NA|TRBJ1-2|TRBD1
CASSPGQTNYGYTF
TGTGCCAGCAGCCCGGGACAGACTAACTATGGCTACACCTTC
>TRBV19|NA|TRBJ2-2|NA
CASIGPLVSGELFF
TGTGCCAGTATAGGGCCGCTTGTATCCGGGGAGCTGTTTTTT
>TRBV6-2/TRBV6-3|NA|TRBJ2-7|TRBD2
CASSYSTSGGYEQYF
TGTGCCAGCAGTTACTCGACTAGCGGGGGGTACGAGCAGTACTTC
>TRBV30|NA|TRBJ2-5|NA
CAWWRTRETQYF
TGTGCCTGGTGGAGGACCAGGGAGACCCAGTACTTC
>TRBV28|NA|TRBJ2-5|TRBD1
CASSLGDRVSGETQYF
TGTGCCAGCTCACTCGGGGACAGGGTGAGCGGGGAGACCCAGTACTTC
>TRBV7-9|few|TRBJ1-2|NA
CASSSGGNYGYTF
TGTGCCAGCAGCTCCGGGGGTAACTATGGCTACACCTTC
>TRBV2|NA|TRBJ2-5|NA
CASSPGTVRAETQYF
TGTGCCAGCAGTCCAGGGACTGTCCGGGCGGAGACCCAGTACTTC
>TRBV10-3|NA|TRBJ1-1|NA
CAIRGKVGTEAFF
TGTGCCATCAGGGGAAAAGTCGGCACTGAAGCTTTCTTT
>TRBV3-1/TRBV3-2|once|TRBJ1-1|NA
CASSPPRSTGNTEAFF
TGTGCCAGCAGCCCGCCCCGCTCGACAGGGAACACTGAAGCTTTCTTT
>TRBV12-5|once|TRBJ1-1|NA
CASSVSMISNTEAFF
TGTGCTAGCTCGGTGTCGATGATCTCAAACACTGAAGCTTTCTTT
>TRBV3-1/TRBV3-2|NA|TRBJ2-5|TRBD2
CASSQGLAAETQYF
TGTGCCAGCAGCCAAGGGCTAGCGGCGGAGACCCAGTACTTC
>TRBV27|NA|TRBJ2-1|NA
CASSPILPISYNEQFF
TGTGCCAGCAGTCCCATTCTCCCGATTTCCTACAATGAGCAGTTCTTC
>TRBV30|NA|TRBJ1-1|NA
CAWSQNGGSTEAFF
TGTGCCTGGAGCCAGAACGGGGGGAGCACTGAAGCTTTCTTT
>TRBV11-2|NA|TRBJ2-5|TRBD2
CASSSGTSGFSPQYF
TGTGCCAGCAGCTCCGGGACTAGCGGTTTTTCGCCCCAGTACTTC
>TRBV19|NA|TRBJ2-2|TRBD1
CASSVTGTVTGELFF
TGTGCCAGTAGCGTAACCGGGACAGTGACCGGGGAGCTGTTTTTT
>TRBV3-1/TRBV3-2|NA|TRBJ2-5|NA
CASSHRTRQLQETQYF
TGTGCCAGCAGCCACAGAACCCGCCAGCTCCAAGAGACCCAGTACTTC
>TRBV12-1|few|TRBJ1-5|NA
CASSEPTGAKNQPQHF
TGTGCCAGCAGCGAACCGACAGGGGCAAAGAATCAGCCCCAGCATTTT
>TRBV19|NA|TRBJ2-7|TRBD1
CASAPGQPYEQYF
TGTGCCAGTGCGCCGGGACAGCCCTACGAGCAGTACTTC
>TRBV7-6|NA|TRBJ2-5|NA
CASSLAGGGLETQYF
TGTGCCAGCAGCTTAGCGGGCGGGGGCCTAGAGACCCAGTACTTC
>TRBV28|NA|TRBJ1-1|NA
CASSLSSYNTEAFF
TGTGCCAGCAGTTTAAGCAGCTATAACACTGAAGCTTTCTTT
>TRBV18|NA|TRBJ1-2|NA
CASSPVTAPEYGYTF
TGTGCCAGCTCACCCGTAACAGCTCCTGAATATGGCTACACCTTC
>TRBV15|NA|TRBJ2-1|TRBD1
CATSRFPGQGRDEQFF
TGTGCCACCAGCAGATTCCCGGGACAGGGGCGGGATGAGCAGTTCTTC